One TCR beta chain is described in this entry. This clonotype was seen at least ten times. Its cognate antigen has yet to be identified. Base qualities were left out, and no much larger clone turns up one base away. According to the study, the label for this sample's treatment or condition signals: allogeneic hematopoietic cell transplantation with graft depleted of TCRalphabeta T cells and CD19 B cells. Transplant recipients were children who received TCRalphabeta/CD19-depleted allogeneic hematopoietic cell grafts. Trimmed from V: 5 bases; trimmed from J: 0 bases; junction bases lacking a gene match: 15. The CDR3 spans 18 residues, from the cysteine through the phenylalanine. The sequence is cut down to CDR3 DNA, 54 bases in frame from base 1. Reading the germline V gene gives CDR1 SGHRS and CDR2 YFSETQ. This sample was taken from a study of T-cell reconstitution after alpha-beta-depleted transplantation in children (dated by TCRdb to about 2016). Some background on the complete study: Using TCR repertoire profiling, the study followed T-cell immune reconstitution in a quantitative way in children after TCRalphabeta/CD19-depleted allogeneic hematopoietic cell transplantation.

Beyond this particular receptor, the publication reports: In some patients, high TCRbeta diversity at day 60 was attributed to recipient T cells and intrathymic progenitors that had survived conditioning. The frequencies of hyperexpanded clones fell over the following months, and after one year, T-cell counts and TCRbeta diversity were mostly attributed to newly produced T cells. Apparently early alphabetaT-cell count recovery about two months after transplant reportedly relied on only several hundred rapidly expanded clones derived from non-depleted graft cells.

The protocol used for the library was PCR. TCRdb records Illumina HiSeq 2500 as the sequencer. Molecular barcoding was employed in the preparation of TCR libraries, with unique molecular identifiers being used to normalize TCRbeta repertoire quantification. TCRdb reran the public reads through fastp at Q25 and MiXCR, keeping productive beta chains. All rows with the same CDR3 protein become a single entry with the most common DNA and genes. The sample data list about 210,000 distinct CDR3 sequences, and roughly 15% of these were observed just once. Just under 45% of the sample goes to the ten largest clones.

Recombination linked TRBV5-1 to TRBJ2-3, with 7 bases matching TRBD2. The sequence was collected from a male patient aged 2 to 10 who had a stem cell transplant for acute lymphoblastic leukemia, so the T cells may come from the graft donor. Sequences were derived from PBMCs, mostly from graft donor cells, sampled 360 days after TCRalphabeta/CD19-depleted stem cell transplant. The DNA is TGCGCCAGCAGTACCCTGAACAGCGGGGTCAGAAGCACAGATACGCAGTATTTT. Translated, this gives CASSTLNSGVRSTDTQYF.